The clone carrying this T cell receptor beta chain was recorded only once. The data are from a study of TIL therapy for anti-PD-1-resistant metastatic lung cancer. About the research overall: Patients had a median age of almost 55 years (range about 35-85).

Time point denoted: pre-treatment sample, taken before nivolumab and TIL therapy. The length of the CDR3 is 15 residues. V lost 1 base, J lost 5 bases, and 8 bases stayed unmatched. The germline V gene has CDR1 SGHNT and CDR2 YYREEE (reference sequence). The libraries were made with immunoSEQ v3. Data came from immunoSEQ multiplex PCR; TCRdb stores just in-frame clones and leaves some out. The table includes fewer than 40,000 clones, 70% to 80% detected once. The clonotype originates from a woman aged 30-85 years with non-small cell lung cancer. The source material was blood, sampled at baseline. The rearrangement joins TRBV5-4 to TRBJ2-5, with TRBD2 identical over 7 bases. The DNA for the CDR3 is TGTGCCAGCAGCTTGTCGGCGGGAGTGGGGGAGACCCAGTACTTC. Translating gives CASSLSAGVGETQYF. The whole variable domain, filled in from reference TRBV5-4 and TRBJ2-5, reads ETGVTQSPTHLIKTRGQQVTLRCSSQSGHNTVSWYQQALGQGPQFIFQYYREEENGRGNFPPRFSGLQFPNYSSELNVNALELDDSALYLCASSLSAGVGETQYFGPGTRLLVL.